A selection of T cell receptor beta chains follows, all from one sample in a study of tumor-infiltrating lymphocytes in localized non-small cell lung cancer. Sequencing was performed with immunoSEQ multiplex PCR; in TCRdb, only in-frame clones are kept and a portion is missing. Of around 25,000 clones listed, 73% are singletons. Sequences were obtained from lung tumor tissue. These receptors came from a human donor with non-small cell lung cancer. Both conserved end residues are part of each CDR3. Fields, in order: D gene, V gene, J gene, clone size, CDR3 DNA, CDR3 protein. The D gene is left open where the match is weak. For some rows the clone size is stated as once, few or many, or as a class when expanded; others skip it.

d_gene: -; v_gene: TRBV6-6; j_gene: TRBJ2-7; abundance: -; CDR3nt: TGTGCCAGCAGTTACATGGGGGTCGGCGAGCAGTACTTC; CDR3aa: CASSYMGVGEQYF
d_gene: TRBD1; v_gene: TRBV25-1; j_gene: TRBJ2-1; abundance: -; CDR3nt: TGTGCCAGCAGTGAATACGGGACAGGGGTCTACAATGAGCAGTTCTTC; CDR3aa: CASSEYGTGVYNEQFF
d_gene: TRBD2; v_gene: TRBV13; j_gene: TRBJ2-5; abundance: -; CDR3nt: TGTGCCAGCAGCTTAGGACTAGCGGCACAAGAGACCCAGTACTTC; CDR3aa: CASSLGLAAQETQYF
d_gene: -; v_gene: TRBV7-2; j_gene: TRBJ1-5; abundance: -; CDR3nt: TGTGCCAGCAGCTTAGACCCGGGAAGACAGCCCCAGCATTTT; CDR3aa: CASSLDPGRQPQHF
d_gene: TRBD1; v_gene: TRBV18; j_gene: TRBJ2-7; abundance: few; CDR3nt: TGTGCCAGCTCATCTGGACAGGGAACAGGGGAGCAGTACTTC; CDR3aa: CASSSGQGTGEQYF
d_gene: TRBD1; v_gene: TRBV6-1; j_gene: TRBJ1-6; abundance: -; CDR3nt: TGTGCCAGCAGTGAAGTACAGGGGGTCGACAATTCACCCCTCCACTTT; CDR3aa: CASSEVQGVDNSPLHF
d_gene: -; v_gene: TRBV5-5; j_gene: TRBJ1-3; abundance: few; CDR3nt: TGTGCCAGCAGCTTGGCTCCGGAGAGCTCCGGAAACACCATATATTTT; CDR3aa: CASSLAPESSGNTIYF
d_gene: TRBD1; v_gene: TRBV7-8; j_gene: TRBJ1-1; abundance: few; CDR3nt: TGTGCCAGCAGCTTTGGTCTTACAGGGGGCCACACTGAAGCTTTCTTT; CDR3aa: CASSFGLTGGHTEAFF
d_gene: -; v_gene: TRBV18; j_gene: TRBJ2-5; abundance: -; CDR3nt: TGTGCCAGCTCACCGCAAAATCAAGAGACCCAGTACTTC; CDR3aa: CASSPQNQETQYF
d_gene: -; v_gene: TRBV6-1; j_gene: TRBJ2-3; abundance: -; CDR3nt: TGTGCCAGCAGTGAACTGGAGGGTGGTGGCGATACGCAGTATTTT; CDR3aa: CASSELEGGGDTQYF
d_gene: -; v_gene: TRBV10-2; j_gene: TRBJ2-7; abundance: medium-sized; CDR3nt: TGCGCCAGCAGTGAGGGCAGGGGAAGGTACGAGCAGTACTTC; CDR3aa: CASSEGRGRYEQYF
d_gene: -; v_gene: TRBV2; j_gene: TRBJ2-2; abundance: -; CDR3nt: TGTGCCAGCAGTGAAAGGACAGACACCACCGGGGAGCTGTTTTTT; CDR3aa: CASSERTDTTGELFF
d_gene: -; v_gene: TRBV30; j_gene: TRBJ1-4; abundance: -; CDR3nt: TGTGCCTGGAGTGATTGGAGCTCTAATGAAAAACTGTTTTTT; CDR3aa: CAWSDWSSNEKLFF
d_gene: -; v_gene: TRBV11-3; j_gene: TRBJ2-7; abundance: -; CDR3nt: TGTGCCAGCAGCTTACAGCGCGAGCAGTACTTC; CDR3aa: CASSLQREQYF
d_gene: -; v_gene: TRBV7-9; j_gene: TRBJ2-5; abundance: -; CDR3nt: TGTGCCAGCAGCTCGGGGTCTGCGGGGGAGACCCAGTACTTC; CDR3aa: CASSSGSAGETQYF
d_gene: TRBD1; v_gene: TRBV29-1; j_gene: TRBJ2-3; abundance: -; CDR3nt: TGCAGCTACCGGGACAGGGGCACAGATACGCAGTATTTT; CDR3aa: CSYRDRGTDTQYF
d_gene: -; v_gene: TRBV7-8; j_gene: TRBJ1-1; abundance: -; CDR3nt: TGTGCCAGCAGCTTATCGGCAGGGGCACTGAACACTGAAGCTTTCTTT; CDR3aa: CASSLSAGALNTEAFF
d_gene: TRBD2; v_gene: TRBV30; j_gene: TRBJ2-7; abundance: -; CDR3nt: TGTGCCTGGAGTGTCCGGTTGGGAGGGTTCGACGAGCAGTACTTC; CDR3aa: CAWSVRLGGFDEQYF
d_gene: -; v_gene: TRBV18; j_gene: TRBJ2-7; abundance: -; CDR3nt: TGTGCCAGCTCACCTTCGGAAATCTCCTACGAGCAGTACTTC; CDR3aa: CASSPSEISYEQYF
d_gene: TRBD1; v_gene: TRBV11-3; j_gene: TRBJ1-5; abundance: -; CDR3nt: TGTGCCAGCAGCTTAGAGGGACAGTCAAGACAGCCCCAGCATTTT; CDR3aa: CASSLEGQSRQPQHF
d_gene: TRBD2; v_gene: TRBV6-5; j_gene: TRBJ2-6; abundance: -; CDR3nt: TGTGCCAGCAGTTACCGGGGGGCTGGGGCCAACGTCCTGACTTTC; CDR3aa: CASSYRGAGANVLTF
d_gene: -; v_gene: TRBV4-1; j_gene: TRBJ1-3; abundance: -; CDR3nt: TGCGCCAGCAGCGGGGGGGACTCTGGAAACACCATATATTTT; CDR3aa: CASSGGDSGNTIYF
d_gene: -; v_gene: TRBV9; j_gene: TRBJ2-2; abundance: few; CDR3nt: TGTGCCAGCAGCCACCTATACACCGGGGAGCTGTTTTTT; CDR3aa: CASSHLYTGELFF
d_gene: -; v_gene: TRBV11-2; j_gene: TRBJ2-2; abundance: -; CDR3nt: TGTGCCAGCAGCTTAAGGGTGGACGGGGAGCTGTTTTTT; CDR3aa: CASSLRVDGELFF
d_gene: TRBD1; v_gene: TRBV2; j_gene: TRBJ2-7; abundance: few; CDR3nt: TGTGCCAGCAGAGACAGGGGCTACGAGCAGTACTTC; CDR3aa: CASRDRGYEQYF
d_gene: TRBD2; v_gene: TRBV9; j_gene: TRBJ2-3; abundance: -; CDR3nt: TGTGCCAGCAGCGTAGGGACTAGCGGGGGACGGACAGATACGCAGTATTTT; CDR3aa: CASSVGTSGGRTDTQYF
d_gene: -; v_gene: TRBV25-1; j_gene: TRBJ2-7; abundance: -; CDR3nt: TGTGCCAGCACCAGGGGGGGCGAGCAGTACTTC; CDR3aa: CASTRGGEQYF
d_gene: TRBD1; v_gene: TRBV18; j_gene: TRBJ1-1; abundance: -; CDR3nt: TGTGCCAGCTCCCAACAATTAGGGACAGGGACATTTAGTCGCACTGAAGCTTTCTTT; CDR3aa: CASSQQLGTGTFSRTEAFF
d_gene: -; v_gene: TRBV7-3; j_gene: TRBJ1-1; abundance: -; CDR3nt: TGTGCCAGCAGTTCCATCGGGAACACTGAAGCTTTCTTT; CDR3aa: CASSSIGNTEAFF
d_gene: -; v_gene: TRBV5-6; j_gene: TRBJ1-2; abundance: -; CDR3nt: TGTGCCAGCAGCTTGCTGGTACAGGACTACTATGGCTACACCTTC; CDR3aa: CASSLLVQDYYGYTF
d_gene: -; v_gene: TRBV7-3; j_gene: TRBJ1-2; abundance: medium-sized; CDR3nt: TGTGCCAGCAGCCCCTCCGGACAGTTGAGGGATGGCTACACCTTC; CDR3aa: CASSPSGQLRDGYTF
d_gene: TRBD1; v_gene: TRBV6-4; j_gene: TRBJ1-5; abundance: -; CDR3nt: TGTGCCAGCAGTGTCCGGGACAGGGGGCGCAATCAGCCCCAGCATTTT; CDR3aa: CASSVRDRGRNQPQHF
d_gene: -; v_gene: TRBV6-1; j_gene: TRBJ2-2; abundance: few; CDR3nt: TGTGCCAGCAGTGGGGGGACTTTGATCCACTCTAACACCGGGGAGCTGTTTTTT; CDR3aa: CASSGGTLIHSNTGELFF
d_gene: -; v_gene: TRBV5-5; j_gene: TRBJ2-5; abundance: -; CDR3nt: TGTGCCAGCAGCTTGGGTGGGAAATGGACTGTTGAGACCCAGTACTTC; CDR3aa: CASSLGGKWTVETQYF